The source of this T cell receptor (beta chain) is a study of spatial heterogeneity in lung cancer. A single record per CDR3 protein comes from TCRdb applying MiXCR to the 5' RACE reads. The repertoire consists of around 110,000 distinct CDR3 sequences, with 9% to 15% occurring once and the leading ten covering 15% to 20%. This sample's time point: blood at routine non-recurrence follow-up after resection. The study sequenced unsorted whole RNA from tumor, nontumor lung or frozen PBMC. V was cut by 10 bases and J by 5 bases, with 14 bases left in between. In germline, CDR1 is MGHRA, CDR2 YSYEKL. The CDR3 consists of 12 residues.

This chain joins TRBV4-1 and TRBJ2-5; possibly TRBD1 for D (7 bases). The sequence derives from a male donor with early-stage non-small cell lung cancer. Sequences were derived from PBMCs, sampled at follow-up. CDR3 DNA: TGCGCCACCAGGGGGGATGGGGAGACCCAGTACTTC. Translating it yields CATRGDGETQYF.